This TCR beta chain was captured in a study of shared clonotypes between healthy human individuals. Remarks on this clone: What it recognizes is unknown.

Genomic DNA belonging to each subset was distributed in equal measure over several immunoSEQ plates. Assay: immunoSEQ multiplex PCR; the TCRdb copy retains only in-frame clones and omits some. The sample has 2 million to 2.5 million clones, nearly 97% seen once. Whole-study results and caveats: Only blood underwent sampling, and tissue repertoires likely differ.

The CDR3 totals 14 residues. Trimming took off 7 bases at V and 3 bases at J, with 13 bases between the two ends. CDR1 and CDR2 (germline): SEHNR, FQNEAQ (reference sequence). Sequenced input: naive CD4+ T cells sorted from blood. Indicated subset: CD45RA+ positively selected. This TCR came from a man younger than 35 in good health. The rearrangement links TRBV7-9 to TRBJ1-5, with TRBD1 as a possible D gene (5 bases). This CDR3 is CASTPTGDNQPQHF. The CDR3 coding sequence is TGTGCCAGCACCCCGACGGGGGACAATCAGCCCCAGCATTTT.